A single sample gave rise to the 27 T cell receptor beta chains below, sequenced in a study of early T cells in non-severe SARS-CoV-2 infection. TCRdb fed the 5' RACE reads into MiXCR, producing one record per CDR3 protein. The sample holds 110,000 or so distinct CDR3 sequences, 12% seen once. The sequenced sample was whole blood. These receptors all stem from an adult who was a healthcare worker with PCR-confirmed SARS-CoV-2 infection or an uninfected control (not recorded which).

The sample holds a few counts of this clonotype. V and J are TRBV24-1 and TRBJ1-1; 8 positions match TRBD1. V was clipped by 4 bases and J by 4 bases; unmatched bases: 13. The CDR3 consists of 17 residues. The V gene's germline CDR1 is KGHDR and CDR2 SFDVKD. The CDR3 protein is CATSDQGQGPGGTEAFF. Written as DNA, the CDR3 is TGTGCCACCAGTGACCAAGGACAGGGTCCGGGCGGCACTGAAGCTTTCTTT.

In this sample, this clonotype turned up many times. The chain has TRBV7-9 and TRBJ1-6, with D unresolved. This CDR3 contains 12 residues. Germline V gene sequence: CDR1 SEHNR, CDR2 FQNEAQ (reference sequence). Trimming removed 5 bases from V and 6 bases from J, with 5 bases in between. CDR3 sequence reads: CASSAINSPLHF. The CDR3 nucleotides read TGTGCCAGCAGCGCCATTAATTCACCCCTCCACTTT.

This clonotype has a handful of counts. The gene calls are TRBV7-8 and TRBJ2-1; possible D gene TRBD2, 5 bases. The CDR3 sequence is 16 residues long. Trimming left V 1 base short and J 0 bases short, with 10 bases between. The V gene's germline CDR1 is SGHVS and CDR2 FQNEAQ. CDR3 region: CASSLVGESSYNEQFF. The DNA of the CDR3 is TGTGCCAGCAGCTTAGTCGGGGAGAGCTCCTACAATGAGCAGTTCTTC.

This clonotype was recorded a few times. The V and J genes are TRBV7-9 and TRBJ1-6, with 9 bases aligning to TRBD1. CDR3 length equals 14 residues. The junction had 8 bases not matched to a gene; V was cut back by 10 bases and J by 7 bases. Germline lookup yields CDR1 SEHNR and CDR2 FQNEAQ (reference sequence). This CDR3 is CATHGTGKNSPLHF. The CDR3 region has the DNA TGTGCCACACACGGGACAGGGAAAAATTCACCCCTCCACTTT. The whole variable domain, remainder taken from reference TRBV7-9 and TRBJ1-6, is DTGVSQNPRHKITKRGQNVTFRCDPISEHNRLYWYRQTLGQGPEFLTYFQNEAQLEKSRLLSDRFSAERPKGSFSTLEIQRTEQGDSAMYLCATHGTGKNSPLHFGNGTRLTVT.

V and J are TRBV29-1 and TRBJ2-3; tentatively, D is TRBD2 (5 bases). The CDR3 is made up of 12 amino acids. Trimming pared 4 bases from V and 4 bases from J, leaving 9 bases between. CDR1 and CDR2 from the germline V gene are SQVTM and ANQGSEA. The CDR3 DNA follows: TGCAGCGTTGCAAGCGGTCCAGATACGCAGTATTTT. This encodes CSVASGPDTQYF.

This clonotype was seen more than once but under ten times. The chain recombines TRBV6-1 with TRBJ2-1; D might be TRBD2 (6 bases). Germline lookup yields CDR1 MNHNS and CDR2 SASEGT. CDR3 length equals 13 residues. V lost 7 bases to trimming and J lost 9 bases, with 16 bases between them. DNA for the CDR3: TGTGCCAGCACTGGACCCGGAGGGGCTGAGCAGTTCTTC. Its protein is CASTGPGGAEQFF.

This rearrangement joins TRBV6-2 or TRBV6-3 to TRBJ2-2; D may match TRBD1 or TRBD2 (5 bases each). Germline-derived CDR1 and CDR2 are MNHEY and SVGEGT. V was clipped by 1 base and J by 7 bases, with 16 bases between them. The CDR3 covers 16 residues. Written as DNA, the CDR3 is TGTGCCAGCAGTTACTTTACCGGGACCGCAGGCGGGGAGCTGTTTTTT. This translates into CASSYFTGTAGGELFF.

This clonotype turned up a few times. The chain carries TRBV11-3 and TRBJ1-2; D is unclear. Trimming cost V 5 bases and J 3 bases, with 19 bases left between them. The CDR3 is 16 amino acids. The V gene's germline CDR1 is SGHNT and CDR2 YENEEA. The CDR3 here is CASSGEGGLGYYGYTF. CDR3 in DNA: TGTGCCAGCAGCGGCGAGGGAGGGTTGGGTTACTATGGCTACACCTTC.

The chain employs TRBV5-4 and TRBJ2-7; possibly TRBD1 for D (6 bases). This CDR3 is 12 amino acids long. V lost 4 bases and J lost 5, with 10 bases in between. Germline CDR1 reads SGHNT; CDR2 reads YYREEE (reference sequence). Here the CDR3 DNA reads TGTGCCAGCAGCATCGGACAGAACGAGCAGTACTTC. Translating gives CASSIGQNEQYF.

This clonotype has more than one count but fewer than ten. This CDR3 reads CASSLTTGPYNEQFF. DNA of the CDR3: TGTGCCAGCAGCTTAACGACAGGGCCCTACAATGAGCAGTTCTTC. The rearrangement uses TRBV7-2 and TRBJ2-1; 7 bases line up with TRBD1. Trimming took 2 bases from V and 2 from J; bases not matched to a gene: 3. This CDR3 has 15 residues. Per germline, CDR1 SGHTA and CDR2 FQGNSA. Supplemented by reference TRBV7-2 and TRBJ2-1, the full variable domain reads GAGVSQSPSNKVTEKGKDVELRCDPISGHTALYWYRQSLGQGLEFLIYFQGNSAPDKSGLPSDRFSAERTGGSVSTLTIQRTQQEDSAVYLCASSLTTGPYNEQFFGPGTRLTVL.

The sample holds a few counts of this clonotype. One end of the junction fails to match germline, which may point to a read error. The V and J genes are TRBV3-1 and TRBJ1-1, with a tentative D call TRBD1 (6 bases). The germline CDR1 and CDR2 sequences are LGHDT and YNNKEL (reference sequence). The CDR3 runs 15 residues. For the CDR3, the DNA is TGTGCCAACAGCCAACCCAACGGGGGGCATTCTGAAGCTTTCTTT. It specifies CANSQPNGGHSEAFF.

Ten or more counts support this clonotype. The V call is TRBV6-6, the J call TRBJ2-7, with TRBD2 as a possible D gene (5 bases). This CDR3 has 17 amino acids. Germline-derived CDR1 and CDR2 are MNHNY and SVGAGI (reference sequence). V shed 0 bases and J shed 5 bases, with 20 bases lying between them. CDR3 nucleotides: TGTGCCAGCAGTTACTCCTCAGGCCCCCCCGAGGGAGACGAGCAGTACTTC. Translated, it gives CASSYSSGPPEGDEQYF.

Only a few counts were recorded for this clonotype. The rearrangement links TRBV5-4 to TRBJ2-5; TRBD1 matches at 10 bases. Per germline, CDR1 SGHNT and CDR2 YYREEE (reference sequence). CDR3 size: 14 residues. Losses at the gene ends were 5 bases for V and 2 bases for J; bases not matched to a gene: 3. This CDR3 is CASRWDRGQETQYF. The DNA of the CDR3 is TGTGCCAGCAGATGGGACAGGGGACAAGAGACCCAGTACTTC.

This clonotype was seen a few times. This chain uses TRBV7-9 with TRBJ2-7; 7 bases map to TRBD2. Germline values: CDR1 SEHNR, CDR2 FQNEAQ (reference sequence). V shed 1 base, J shed 2 bases, and the junction held 11 bases outside the gene matches. The CDR3 spans 17 residues. The CDR3 coding sequence is TGTGCCAGCAGCTTAGATAGGAGCGGGGTCAACCCCTACGAGCAGTACTTC. Translating gives CASSLDRSGVNPYEQYF.

In its sample, this clonotype was seen many times. This chain links TRBV6-5 with TRBJ2-2, with D possibly TRBD1 on 6 matching bases. Germline loops: CDR1 MNHEY, CDR2 SVGAGI. This CDR3 region has 14 residues. V dropped 6 bases and J dropped 4 bases, with 12 bases sitting between them. CDR3 DNA sequence: TGTGCCAGCAGCCTACAGGGAACCACCGGGGAGCTGTTTTTT. This encodes CASSLQGTTGELFF.

In its sample, this clonotype was seen many times. The chain carries TRBV30 and TRBJ1-6, with 9 positions matching TRBD1. Losses at the gene ends were 0 bases for V and 0 bases for J; bases not matched to a gene: 3. Germline V CDR1 and CDR2: GTSNPN, SVGIG (reference sequence). CDR3 length equals 17 residues. The CDR3 loop reads CAWSVQGASSYNSPLHF. The CDR3 coding sequence is TGTGCCTGGAGTGTACAGGGGGCGAGCTCCTATAATTCACCCCTCCACTTT.

This CDR3 reads CASSLNLGTLTYEQYF. In DNA form, the CDR3 reads TGTGCCAGCAGCCTTAACCTCGGGACACTGACCTACGAGCAGTACTTC. The chain combines TRBV28 with TRBJ2-7, with D perhaps matching TRBD1 (6 bases). The V end was cut by 6 bases, the J end by 2 bases, with 20 bases between. This CDR3 has 16 amino acids. CDR1 MDHEN and CDR2 SYDVKM come from the germline V gene.

This clonotype was detected only a few times. J is TRBJ2-2 and V is TRBV30; no clear D. Germline loops: CDR1 GTSNPN, CDR2 SVGIG (reference sequence). With 0 bases removed from V and 4 bases from J, the gap between germline ends came to 15 bases. CDR3 length: 16 residues. The CDR3 sequence: CAWSVPSLSLTGELFF. CDR3 DNA: TGTGCCTGGAGTGTACCAAGTTTATCTCTCACCGGGGAGCTGTTTTTT.

This clonotype was counted between two and nine times. This rearrangement joins TRBV29-1 to TRBJ2-1, with TRBD2 matching 10 bases. This CDR3 comprises 16 residues. Germline V CDR1 and CDR2: SQVTM, ANQGSEA. J gave up 5 bases and V 2 bases, and 9 bases lay outside the gene matches. The CDR3 spells CSVESASGSLDNEQFF. The CDR3 DNA reads as TGCAGCGTTGAATCGGCTAGCGGGAGCTTGGACAATGAGCAGTTCTTC.

A few counts support this clonotype. The chain employs TRBV19 and TRBJ1-6, with TRBD1 identical over 8 bases. Per the germline V gene, CDR1 is LNHDA and CDR2 is SQIVND (reference sequence). The V segment lost 5 bases and the J segment 10 bases; nucleotides outside the gene matches: 10. CDR3 size: 15 residues. The CDR3 region is CASSGVTGALSPLHF. DNA of the CDR3: TGTGCCAGTAGTGGTGTGACAGGGGCTTTATCACCCCTCCACTTT.

There are a few counts of this clonotype. This chain links TRBV7-9 with TRBJ1-1; no firm D call. Germline V gene data show CDR1 as SEHNR and CDR2 as FQNEAQ (reference sequence). The ends were cut back, 3 bases at V and 0 bases at J, with 11 bases in the middle. The CDR3 totals 15 residues. CDR3 amino acids: CASSLEGGMNTEAFF. DNA of the CDR3: TGTGCCAGCAGCTTGGAGGGAGGTATGAACACTGAAGCTTTCTTT.

The rearrangement joins TRBV28 to TRBJ2-5, with D unresolved. CDR3 length: 14 amino acids. V gave up 5 bases and J gave up 1 base, with 11 bases separating them. Germline lookup yields CDR1 MDHEN and CDR2 SYDVKM. Written as DNA, the CDR3 is TGTGCCAGCAGTCCCCTCGCTAGCCAAGAGACCCAGTACTTC. Its translation is CASSPLASQETQYF.

This clonotype was seen only a few times. V is TRBV11-3 and J is TRBJ2-3; D not resolved. CDR1 is SGHNT and CDR2 is YENEEA in the germline V gene. The CDR3 contains 21 residues. The V end lost 5 bases, the J end lost 6 bases, and 36 bases lay between the germline ends. CDR3 nucleotides: TGTGCCAGCAGCCCAACTCGATCAACCTCAATCGTTACTTCTAGGGATGATACGCAGTATTTT. Its translation is CASSPTRSTSIVTSRDDTQYF.

This clonotype has a count of ten or more. The rearrangement links TRBV24-1 to TRBJ2-7; 9 nucleotides line up with TRBD1. Germline V gives CDR1 KGHDR, CDR2 SFDVKD. There are 16 residues in the CDR3. J lost 6 bases, V lost 2 bases, and 10 bases had no gene match. The CDR3 loop reads CATSDSPGTGFLEQYF. CDR3 DNA: TGTGCCACCAGTGATTCACCCGGGACAGGGTTCCTCGAGCAGTACTTC.

This clonotype has more than one count but fewer than ten. This chain joins TRBV3-1 and TRBJ2-2; 9 bases agree with TRBD2. In germline, CDR1 is LGHDT, CDR2 YNNKEL (reference sequence). The CDR3 has 16 residues. With V trimmed by 3 bases and J by 1 base, 3 bases remained unmatched. This chain's CDR3 is CASSHPAGGNTGELFF. CDR3 bases: TGTGCCAGCAGCCACCCAGCGGGGGGGAACACCGGGGAGCTGTTTTTT.

This chain uses TRBV20-1 with TRBJ2-1; TRBD2 agrees at 8 bases. CDR1 DFQATT and CDR2 SNEGSKA come from the germline V gene (reference sequence). The CDR3 consists of 16 residues. Unmatched junction bases numbered 11, after V lost 3 bases and J lost 4 bases. DNA for the CDR3: TGCAGTGCTAGGGTCTTCGTAGCGGGGACTTACAATGAGCAGTTCTTC. Translated, it gives CSARVFVAGTYNEQFF.

V is TRBV29-1 and J is TRBJ1-1; no definite D call. The CDR3 extends over 10 amino acids. V was trimmed by 1 base and J by 8 bases, leaving 5 bases between them. The germline CDR1 and CDR2 sequences are SQVTM and ANQGSEA. CDR3 nucleotide sequence: TGCAGCGTTGAAGGTCAGGAAGCTTTCTTT. It encodes CSVEGQEAFF.